These T cell receptor beta chains were read from a single sample in a study of T cell clonotyping in hematopoietic cell transplantation. Measured with immunoSEQ multiplex PCR; TCRdb has only the in-frame clones, and not every one. The sample records some 13,000 clones, around 80% being singletons. Sequencing used peripheral blood mononuclear cells, obtained before stem cell transplant. Every receptor here comes from a man aged 55-75 years with acute myeloid leukemia. Some clones in this sample may be carry-over from other donors' samples. Both conserved end residues are part of each CDR3. Each record gives: CDR3 length, V gene, clone size, D gene, J gene, CDR3 DNA, CDR3 protein. The D gene is left open where the match is weak. Clone size is not always given. Where it is, it says once, few, many or a class for expanded clones.

>14|TRBV5-1|-|-|TRBJ1-5
TGCGCCAGCAGCCCGGGTGGGGGCAGTCAGCCCCAGCATTTT
CASSPGGGSQPQHF
>12|TRBV2|-|-|TRBJ1-5
TGTGCCAGCAGTGTGGGTAATCAGCCCCAGCATTTT
CASSVGNQPQHF
>13|TRBV19|-|TRBD2|TRBJ2-7
TGTGCCAGTAGTTTGATAGCGGGAGACGAGCAGTACTTC
CASSLIAGDEQYF
>14|TRBV6-6|-|TRBD1|TRBJ2-7
TGTGCCAGCAGTCCTTCGACAGGGTCCTACGAGCAGTACTTC
CASSPSTGSYEQYF
>15|TRBV25-1|few|-|TRBJ2-4
TGTGCCAGCAGTGAAGCAGCTGACGGCAAAAACATTCAGTACTTC
CASSEAADGKNIQYF
>14|TRBV29-1|-|-|TRBJ1-2
TGCAGCGTTGATTTGTCACGTCCTAACTATGGCTACACCTTC
CSVDLSRPNYGYTF
>13|TRBV30|-|TRBD1|TRBJ2-7
TGTGCCTGGACCCGTCCCGGGACAGGGTCTCAGTACTTC
CAWTRPGTGSQYF
>14|TRBV15|-|-|TRBJ2-3
TGTGCCACCAGCAGAGGGGGCAGCACAGATACGCAGTATTTT
CATSRGGSTDTQYF
>13|TRBV25-1|-|-|TRBJ1-5
TGTGCCAGCAGTGGTGGACAGCATCAGCCCCAGCATTTT
CASSGGQHQPQHF
>16|TRBV5-8|-|TRBD1|TRBJ1-1
TGTGCCAGCAGCTTTTGGACAGGGAACATGAACACTGAAGCTTTCTTT
CASSFWTGNMNTEAFF
>13|TRBV5-4|few|-|TRBJ2-2
TGTGCCAGCAGCTTCGACAGCACCGGGGAGCTGTTTTTT
CASSFDSTGELFF
>14|TRBV5-6|-|TRBD2|TRBJ2-1
TGTGCCAGCAGCTCCGGGGGAGGGACCTGGGAGCAGTTCTTC
CASSSGGGTWEQFF
>13|TRBV29-1|-|-|TRBJ1-3
TGCAGCGTTGAAGTCAGTCCCGGAAACACCATATATTTT
CSVEVSPGNTIYF
>13|TRBV5-6|-|TRBD1|TRBJ1-2
TGTGCCAGCTTAAGGGGGCAGGCGGATGGCTACACCTTC
CASLRGQADGYTF
>11|TRBV11-2|-|-|TRBJ1-1
TGTGCCAGCAGCTTAGTCAGTCAAGCTTTCTTT
CASSLVSQAFF
>15|TRBV19|-|-|TRBJ2-2
TGTGCCAGTAGTATCCCCAGTTTCGGGACCGGGGAGCTGTTTTTT
CASSIPSFGTGELFF
>15|TRBV25-1|-|TRBD1|TRBJ2-3
TGTGCCAGCAGTCCTGGACAGGGGCGGGCAGATACGCAGTATTTT
CASSPGQGRADTQYF
>14|TRBV28|-|TRBD2|TRBJ2-7
TGTGCCAGCAGCCCTAGCGGGGGGACCTACGAGCAGTACTTC
CASSPSGGTYEQYF
>13|TRBV9|-|-|TRBJ1-5
TGTGCCAGCAGCGTTGTCGAAGGTCAGCCCCAGCATTTT
CASSVVEGQPQHF
>14|TRBV19|-|TRBD1|TRBJ1-2
TGTGCCAGTACCCCCGGACAGGGTCAATATGGCTACACCTTC
CASTPGQGQYGYTF
>11|TRBV20-1|-|-|TRBJ2-5
TGCAGTGCTAGGGATCAAGAGACCCAGTACTTC
CSARDQETQYF
>15|TRBV5-1|-|TRBD2|TRBJ2-1
TGCGCCAGCAGCTTGAGCGGGGGGGCCTGGAATGAGCAGTTCTTC
CASSLSGGAWNEQFF
>14|TRBV15|-|TRBD1|TRBJ2-7
TGTGCCACCAGCAGAGGTCAGGGGGCTAGAGAGCAGTACTTC
CATSRGQGAREQYF
>14|TRBV6-5|-|-|TRBJ1-2
TGTGCCAGCAGTGCCGGGGTTCTGGACTATGGCTACACCTTC
CASSAGVLDYGYTF
>12|TRBV6-1|-|-|TRBJ2-7
TGTGCCAGCTCGGGGACAACCTACGAGCAGTACTTC
CASSGTTYEQYF
>17|TRBV13|-|-|TRBJ2-1
TGTGCCAGCAGCTTATATGGGGGCTCGACCTCCTACAATGAGCAGTTCTTC
CASSLYGGSTSYNEQFF